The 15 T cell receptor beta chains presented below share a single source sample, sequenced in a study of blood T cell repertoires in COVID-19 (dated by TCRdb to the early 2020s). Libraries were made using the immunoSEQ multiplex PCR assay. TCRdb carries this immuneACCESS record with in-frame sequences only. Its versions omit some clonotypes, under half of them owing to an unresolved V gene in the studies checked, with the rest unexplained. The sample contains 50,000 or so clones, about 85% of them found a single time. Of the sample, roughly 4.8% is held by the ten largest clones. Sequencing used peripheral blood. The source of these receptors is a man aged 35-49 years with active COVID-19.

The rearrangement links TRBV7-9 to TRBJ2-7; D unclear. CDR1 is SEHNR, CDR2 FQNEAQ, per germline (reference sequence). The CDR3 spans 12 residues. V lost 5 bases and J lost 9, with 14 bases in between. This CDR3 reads CASSLDKVGQYF. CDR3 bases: TGTGCCAGCAGCCTTGACAAGGTCGGGCAGTACTTC.

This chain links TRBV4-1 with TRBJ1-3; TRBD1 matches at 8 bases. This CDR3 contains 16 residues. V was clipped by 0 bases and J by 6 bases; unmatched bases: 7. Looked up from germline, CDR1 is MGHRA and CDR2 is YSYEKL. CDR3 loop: CASSQEPQGEENTIYF. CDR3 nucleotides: TGCGCCAGCAGCCAAGAACCACAGGGGGAAGAAAACACCATATATTTT.

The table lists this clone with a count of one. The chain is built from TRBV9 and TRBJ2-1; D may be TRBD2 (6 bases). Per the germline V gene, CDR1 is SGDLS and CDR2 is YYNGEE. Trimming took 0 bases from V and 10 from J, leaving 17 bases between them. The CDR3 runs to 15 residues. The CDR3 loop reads CASSVVAGPAQEQFF. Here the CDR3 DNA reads TGTGCCAGCAGCGTAGTGGCGGGACCGGCGCAGGAGCAGTTCTTC. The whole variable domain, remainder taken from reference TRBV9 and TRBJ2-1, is DSGVTQTPKHLITATGQRVTLRCSPRSGDLSVYWYQQSLDQGLQFLIQYYNGEERAKGNILERFSAQQFPDLHSELNLSSLELGDSALYFCASSVVAGPAQEQFFGPGTRLTVL.

CDR3 region: CASSPSGLTDTQYF. CDR3 in DNA: TGTGCCAGCAGCCCTAGCGGACTGACAGATACGCAGTATTTT. This sequence joins TRBV7-9 and TRBJ2-3; 7 nucleotides match TRBD2. Germline V lookup: CDR1 SEHNR, CDR2 FQNEAQ (reference sequence). Trimming cost V 5 bases and J 3 bases; bases outside gene matches: 5. The CDR3 runs 14 residues. Combining the CDR3 with reference TRBV7-9 and TRBJ2-3 gives the whole variable domain DTGVSQNPRHKITKRGQNVTFRCDPISEHNRLYWYRQTLGQGPEFLTYFQNEAQLEKSRLLSDRFSAERPKGSFSTLEIQRTEQGDSAMYLCASSPSGLTDTQYFGPGTRLTVL.

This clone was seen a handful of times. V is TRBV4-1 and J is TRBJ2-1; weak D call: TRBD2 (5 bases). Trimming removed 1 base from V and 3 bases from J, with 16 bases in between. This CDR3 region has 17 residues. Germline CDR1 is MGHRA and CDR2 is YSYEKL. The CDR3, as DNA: TGCGCCAGCAGCCAAGTCGATATGGGAGTCGTCTACAATGAGCAGTTCTTC. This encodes CASSQVDMGVVYNEQFF.

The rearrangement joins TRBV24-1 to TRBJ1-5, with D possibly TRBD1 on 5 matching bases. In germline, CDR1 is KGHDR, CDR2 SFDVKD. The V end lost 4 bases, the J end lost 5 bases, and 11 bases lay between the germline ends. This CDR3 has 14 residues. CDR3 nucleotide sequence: TGTGCCACCAGTGACCCCCCGACAGATCAGCCCCAGCATTTT. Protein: CATSDPPTDQPQHF.

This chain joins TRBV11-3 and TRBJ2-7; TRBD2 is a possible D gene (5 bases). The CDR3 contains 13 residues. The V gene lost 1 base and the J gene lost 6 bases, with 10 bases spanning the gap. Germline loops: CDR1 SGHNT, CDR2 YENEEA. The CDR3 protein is CASSLVRGGEQYF. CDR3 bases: TGTGCCAGCAGCTTAGTCCGGGGTGGCGAGCAGTACTTC.

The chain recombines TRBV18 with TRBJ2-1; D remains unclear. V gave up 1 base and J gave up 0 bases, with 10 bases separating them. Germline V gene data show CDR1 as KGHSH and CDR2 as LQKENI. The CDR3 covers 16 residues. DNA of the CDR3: TGTGCCAGCTCACCACAGAGTACGAGCTCCTACAATGAGCAGTTCTTC. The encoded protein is CASSPQSTSSYNEQFF.

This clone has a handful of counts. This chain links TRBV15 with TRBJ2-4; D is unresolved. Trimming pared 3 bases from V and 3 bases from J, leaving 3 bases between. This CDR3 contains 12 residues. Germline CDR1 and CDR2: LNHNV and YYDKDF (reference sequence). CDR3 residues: CATSSGKNIQYF. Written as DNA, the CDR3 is TGTGCCACCAGCAGCGGCAAAAACATTCAGTACTTC. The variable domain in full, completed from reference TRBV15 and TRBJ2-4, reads DAMVIQNPRYQVTQFGKPVTLSCSQTLNHNVMYWYQQKSSQAPKLLFHYYDKDFNNEADTPDNFQSRRPNTSFCFLDIRSPGLGDTAMYLCATSSGKNIQYFGAGTRLSVL.

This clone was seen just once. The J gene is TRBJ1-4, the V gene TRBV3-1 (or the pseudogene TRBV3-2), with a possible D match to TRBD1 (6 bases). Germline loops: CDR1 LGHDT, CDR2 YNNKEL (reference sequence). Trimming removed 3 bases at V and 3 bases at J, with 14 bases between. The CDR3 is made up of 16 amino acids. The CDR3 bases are TGTGCCAGCAGCCACCCTCAGGGGCCGGCTAATGAAAAACTGTTTTTT. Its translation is CASSHPQGPANEKLFF.

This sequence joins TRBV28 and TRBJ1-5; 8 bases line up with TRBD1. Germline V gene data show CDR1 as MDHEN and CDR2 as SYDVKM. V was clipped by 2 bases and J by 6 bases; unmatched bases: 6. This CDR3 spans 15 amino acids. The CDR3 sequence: CASSLDRGVGQPQHF. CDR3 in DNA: TGTGCCAGCAGTTTAGACAGGGGTGTAGGTCAGCCCCAGCATTTT.

The CDR3 nucleotides are TGCGCCAGCCACTCGGGCGGGGGGCAGAACGAAAAACTGTTTTTT. It encodes CASHSGGGQNEKLFF. The rearrangement joins TRBV5-1 to TRBJ1-4, with D perhaps matching TRBD1 (6 bases). Germline V gene sequence: CDR1 SGHRS, CDR2 YFSETQ. V was pared by 7 bases and J by 8 bases, with 21 bases between. This CDR3 has 15 residues.

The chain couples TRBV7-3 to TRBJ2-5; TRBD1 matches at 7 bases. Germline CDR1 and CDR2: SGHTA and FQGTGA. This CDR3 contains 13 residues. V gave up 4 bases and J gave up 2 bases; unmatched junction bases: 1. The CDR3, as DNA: TGTGCCAGCAGCTCGGGACAGCAAGAGACCCAGTACTTC. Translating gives CASSSGQQETQYF.

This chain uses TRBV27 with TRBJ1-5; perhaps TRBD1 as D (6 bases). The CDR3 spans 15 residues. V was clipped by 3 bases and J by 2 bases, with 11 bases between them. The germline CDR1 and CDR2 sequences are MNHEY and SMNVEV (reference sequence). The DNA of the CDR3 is TGTGCCAGCAGTTTGGGGGCTGGTGGCAATCAGCCCCAGCATTTT. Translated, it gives CASSLGAGGNQPQHF.

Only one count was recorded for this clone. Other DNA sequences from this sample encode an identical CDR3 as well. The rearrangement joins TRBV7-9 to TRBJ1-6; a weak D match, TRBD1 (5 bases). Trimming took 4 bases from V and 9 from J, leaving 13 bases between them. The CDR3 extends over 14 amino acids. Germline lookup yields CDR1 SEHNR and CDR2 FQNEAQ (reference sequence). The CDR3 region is CASSSAPRGSPLHF. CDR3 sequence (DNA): TGTGCCAGCAGCTCAGCTCCAAGGGGTTCACCCCTCCACTTT.